Shown below are 6 T cell receptor beta chains from a single sample sequenced in a study of shared T cell receptors in the human thymus. Data came from immunoSEQ multiplex PCR; TCRdb stores just in-frame clones and leaves some out. The sample holds approximately 580,000 clones, 70% to 80% seen once. The data also belong to a second study, concerning human thymus T cells.

Sequenced input: thymocytes. These receptors came from a boy under three years old with a congenital heart defect.

This sequence joins TRBV19 and TRBJ2-5; a weak D match, TRBD2 (6 bases). This CDR3 spans 15 amino acids. The germline V and J ends were trimmed by 6 bases and 3 bases, with 17 bases remaining between them. Germline V gives CDR1 LNHDA, CDR2 SQIVND (reference sequence). This chain's CDR3 is CASSPFTGGKETQYF. The CDR3 bases are TGTGCCAGTAGCCCCTTCACCGGGGGAAAAGAGACCCAGTACTTC.

This clone has only a few counts. The CDR3 here is CSVALTYEQYF. The CDR3 DNA is TGCAGCGTGGCATTAACCTACGAGCAGTACTTC. This rearrangement joins TRBV29-1 to TRBJ2-7; unclear D gene. The CDR3 has 11 amino acids. Deletions cut 6 bases from V and 2 bases from J, with 8 bases between. From germline, CDR1 is SQVTM and CDR2 ANQGSEA.

This chain's CDR3 is CSVEWAGTDTQYF. For the CDR3, the DNA is TGCAGCGTTGAATGGGCTGGCACAGATACGCAGTATTTT. The J gene is TRBJ2-3, the V gene TRBV29-1, with D hard to call. Germline CDR1 is SQVTM and CDR2 is ANQGSEA. Trimming removed 2 bases from V and 1 base from J, with 7 bases in between. This CDR3 has 13 amino acids.

The rearrangement uses TRBV4-3 and TRBJ2-7; D might be TRBD2 (6 bases). The CDR3 sequence is 13 residues long. Per the germline V gene, CDR1 is LGHNA and CDR2 is YSLEER. V shed 1 base and J shed 5 bases, with 9 bases lying between them. CDR3 protein: CASSQVWGDEQYF. For the CDR3, the DNA is TGCGCCAGCAGCCAAGTCTGGGGGGACGAGCAGTACTTC.

This clone was observed once. The rearrangement joins TRBV4-3 to TRBJ2-1; 8 bases are shared with TRBD2. CDR1 LGHNA and CDR2 YSLEER come from the germline V gene. V trimming: 4 bases; J trimming: 7 bases; junction bases outside the gene matches: 18. CDR3 length: 18 amino acids. This chain's CDR3 is CASSLDRTRAGDRNEQFF. The DNA for the CDR3 is TGCGCCAGCAGCCTTGACCGGACTAGAGCGGGAGATAGGAATGAGCAGTTCTTC.

This clone was detected only a few times. V is TRBV28 and J is TRBJ1-1; no reliable D call. This CDR3 has 13 residues. Trimming removed 5 bases from V and 3 bases from J, with 10 bases in between. Per germline, CDR1 MDHEN and CDR2 SYDVKM. The CDR3, as DNA: TGTGCCAGCAGTCCCCACGGAGACACTGAAGCTTTCTTT. Translated, it gives CASSPHGDTEAFF.